This T cell receptor (beta chain) was captured by sequencing in a study of T-cell memory formation after mild COVID-19. Regarding the study as a whole: The SARS-CoV-2 specificity of second-wave clones reaching peak at day 37 remained unverified.

Germline V lookup: CDR1 LGHDT, CDR2 YNNKEL (reference sequence). CDR3 length: 11 amino acids. This clonotype was seen a few times. Its specificity is not known. TCRdb analysed the 5' RACE reads with MiXCR anew, one entry per CDR3 protein. The sample has 530,000 or so distinct CDR3 sequences, approximately 15% seen once. This receptor was taken from an adult woman who had mild COVID-19 (a few samples of this study predate the infection). Cell type and time point are not known. The sequenced sample consisted of PBMCs or a T cell subset sorted from them (not recorded which). V gene TRBV3-1 combines with J gene TRBJ2-7, with 7 bases aligning to TRBD2. Here the CDR3 reads CAAGEGYEQYF. The CDR3 DNA sequence: TGTGCGGCGGGAGAGGGGTACGAGCAGTACTTC.